The next 10 T cell receptor beta chains were all read from a single sample in a study of neurological immune-mediated disorders. TCRdb processed the 5' RACE reads anew with MiXCR; each CDR3 protein has one entry. The profile covers 14,000 or so distinct CDR3 sequences, with less than 15% appearing a single time and more than 35% taken by the ten largest. Material for sequencing was CD8+ T cells from blood. These receptor sequences come from a female donor with HTLV-1-associated myelopathy (HAM/TSP).

This clonotype was recorded a few times. Its ends do not fully match the called genes, so a read error is possible. The gene calls are TRBV6-6 and TRBJ2-5; D could derive from TRBD1 or TRBD2 (5 bases each). This CDR3 has 15 residues. Germline V gene lookup returns CDR1 MNHNY and CDR2 SVGAGI (reference sequence). CDR3 DNA sequence: TGTGCCAGCAGTTACGCCGGGGCCAATGGGGAGACCAAGTACTTC. As protein: CASSYAGANGETKYF.

This clonotype has a count of ten or more. V is TRBV27 and J is TRBJ1-5, with D unresolved. The germline CDR1 and CDR2 sequences are MNHEY and SMNVEV (reference sequence). Trimming took 5 bases from V and 4 from J, leaving 15 bases between them. The CDR3 totals 15 residues. CDR3 DNA sequence: TGTGCCAGCAGTCCCGCCCCGGGCGGGAATCAGCCCCAGCATTTT. It translates to CASSPAPGGNQPQHF.

This clonotype was counted ten times or more. The V call is TRBV4-1, the J call TRBJ2-7, with D perhaps TRBD1 or TRBD2 (5 bases each). The CDR3 totals 19 residues. CDR1 and CDR2 from the germline V gene are MGHRA and YSYEKL. Deletions cut 0 bases from V and 1 base from J, with 22 bases between. The CDR3 nucleotides are TGCGCCAGCAGCCAAGACCCCGGGGCCCCAAGAGGGGTTTCCTACGAGCAGTACTTC. Its translation is CASSQDPGAPRGVSYEQYF.

This clonotype has a count of ten or more. V is TRBV20-1 and J is TRBJ2-5; D possibly corresponds to TRBD2 (7 bases). CDR1 is DFQATT, CDR2 SNEGSKA, per germline (reference sequence). The CDR3 has 15 residues. The V end lost 6 bases, the J end lost 1 base, and 18 bases lay between the germline ends. The CDR3 loop reads CSARTGTTSQETQYF. CDR3 sequence (DNA): TGCAGTGCACGAACAGGGACTACCTCCCAAGAGACCCAGTACTTC.

This clonotype was observed many times. The chain carries TRBV4-1 and TRBJ2-1, with 12 bases matching TRBD1. Unmatched junction bases numbered 9, after V lost 4 bases and J lost 2 bases. The CDR3 covers 18 residues. The germline V gene encodes CDR1 MGHRA and CDR2 YSYEKL. The CDR3 bases are TGCGCCAGCAGCCCCGGGACAGGGGGCGCTTTAGCCTACAATGAGCAGTTCTTC. Amino acids: CASSPGTGGALAYNEQFF.

This clonotype has a count of ten or more. The gene calls are TRBV4-1 and TRBJ1-2; TRBD1 matches 8 bases. CDR1 is MGHRA and CDR2 is YSYEKL in the germline V gene. V dropped 2 bases and J dropped 6; count of bases not matched to a gene: 11. This CDR3 is built from 16 residues. The CDR3 bases are TGCGCCAGCAGCCAACACTCAGGGGGCGCAGAGGATGGCTACACCTTC. Its translation is CASSQHSGGAEDGYTF.

At least ten counts were recorded for this clonotype. The genes are TRBV27 and TRBJ1-5; D is unresolved. The CDR3 length is 15 residues. V gave up 2 bases and J gave up 3 bases, with 11 bases separating them. Germline V gene sequence: CDR1 MNHEY, CDR2 SMNVEV (reference sequence). In nucleotides, the CDR3 is TGTGCCAGCAGTTTAATCGGTGAAATCAATCAGCCCCAGCATTTT. It specifies CASSLIGEINQPQHF.

This clonotype was recorded at least ten times. This rearrangement joins TRBV19 to TRBJ1-5; D is ambiguous. CDR1 is LNHDA and CDR2 is SQIVND in the germline V gene (reference sequence). V lost 10 bases and J lost 6, with 19 bases in between. This CDR3 is built from 14 residues. CDR3 loop: CATLRTGFGQPQHF. The CDR3, as DNA: TGTGCCACTTTAAGGACGGGGTTCGGTCAGCCCCAGCATTTT.

In this sample, this clonotype turned up many times. The rearrangement links TRBV29-1 to TRBJ2-1, with 7 bases lining up with TRBD2. Germline assignment: CDR1 SQVTM and CDR2 ANQGSEA. After removal of 4 bases from V and 3 bases from J, the junction contained 18 bases not matched to a gene. This CDR3 has 18 residues. The CDR3 DNA sequence: TGCAGCGTTGTTCTGGGGGATAGGGTTAGCGGGTTCTACAATGAGCAGTTCTTC. Amino acid sequence: CSVVLGDRVSGFYNEQFF.

In its sample, this clonotype was seen many times. The rearrangement joins TRBV7-9 to TRBJ2-2; a possible D gene is TRBD2 (6 bases). Germline CDR1 and CDR2: SEHNR and FQNEAQ (reference sequence). The V and J ends lost 5 bases and 4 bases respectively, with 26 bases between them. The CDR3 extends over 19 amino acids. CDR3 amino acids: CASSHRGAGSGRATGELFF. The CDR3 coding sequence is TGTGCCAGCAGCCACCGCGGGGCCGGGTCTGGGAGAGCCACCGGGGAGCTGTTTTTT.